The clone carrying this TCR beta chain was seen repeatedly, ten times or more. TCRdb passed the 5' RACE reads through MiXCR, listing each CDR3 protein once. The data show 50,000 or so distinct CDR3 sequences, roughly 3.8% seen once. The CDR3 totals 16 residues. Germline-derived CDR1 and CDR2 are DFQATT and SNEGSKA (reference sequence). The V gene lost 5 bases and the J gene lost 7 bases, with 24 bases spanning the gap. This entry is derived from a study of neurological immune-mediated disorders. The TCR originated in a man between 60 and 75 years old with multiple sclerosis. The chain combines TRBV20-1 with TRBJ2-1; D possibly corresponds to TRBD1 (7 bases). Sequencing was done on a sample of PBMCs. CDR3 sequence: CSARGTVHMGRNEQFF. As DNA, the CDR3 is TGCAGTGCTCGGGGGACAGTCCACATGGGTAGAAATGAGCAGTTCTTC.